This T cell receptor (beta chain) originates from a study of T cells in Graves' hyperthyroidism and ophthalmopathy. Template material for amplifying TCR beta CDR3 regions consisted of RNA transcripts. A set of HTBI primers served as the primers for a first-round RT-PCR of the TCR CDR3. TCRdb processed the multiplex PCR reads anew with MiXCR; each CDR3 protein has one entry. The sample lists around 500,000 distinct CDR3 sequences; about an eighth were seen once. There are many counts of this clonotype. The CDR3 contains 16 residues. V was cut by 8 bases and J by 4 bases, with 21 bases left in between. In germline, CDR1 is SEHNR, CDR2 FQNEAQ (reference sequence).

The chain has TRBV7-9 and TRBJ2-1, with D possibly TRBD1 on 6 matching bases. The material sequenced was blood. This clonotype was sampled from a woman aged 18-29 years with Graves' hyperthyroidism. The CDR3 DNA follows: TGTGCCAGCTTCCCCCCCAGGGGCCAAGGGTACAATGAGCAGTTCTTC. This translates into CASFPPRGQGYNEQFF.